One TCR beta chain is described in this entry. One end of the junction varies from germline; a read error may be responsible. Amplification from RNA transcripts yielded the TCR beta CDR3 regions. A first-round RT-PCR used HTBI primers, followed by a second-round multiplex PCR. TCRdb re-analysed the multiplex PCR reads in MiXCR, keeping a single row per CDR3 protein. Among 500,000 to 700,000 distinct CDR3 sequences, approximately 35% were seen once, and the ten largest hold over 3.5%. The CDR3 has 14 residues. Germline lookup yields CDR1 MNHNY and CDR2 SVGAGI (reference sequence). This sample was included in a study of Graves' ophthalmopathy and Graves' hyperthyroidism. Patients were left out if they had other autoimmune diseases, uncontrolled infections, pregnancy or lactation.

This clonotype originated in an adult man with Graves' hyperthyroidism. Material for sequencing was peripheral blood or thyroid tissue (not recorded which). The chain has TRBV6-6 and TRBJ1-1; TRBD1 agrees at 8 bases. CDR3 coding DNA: TGTGCCAGCACTATACGACAGGGGAGCACTGAAACTTTCTTT. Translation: CASTIRQGSTETFF.